This TCR beta chain was obtained from a study of molecular identifiers for immune sequencing clone quantification. For the study at large: Replicates split RNA from roughly 18,000 or 92,000 naive CD8 cells five ways, and the researchers sequenced four portions. Study-wide points: Shared barcodes on identical TCR molecules could underestimate the sizes of highly expanded clones. Clones above 20 RNA copies contained over 99% of effector molecules and under 1% of naive molecules.

MiXCR, run by TCRdb on the PCR reads, gives a single entry per CDR3 protein. Altogether 460,000 or so distinct CDR3 sequences are present, around 25% being singletons, with the ten largest covering around 0.78%. CD8+CD4-CCR7+CD45RA+ sorting gave the naive CD8 T cells. There are a few counts of this clonotype. What it binds is not known. The sample taken for sequencing was naive CD8+ T cells from blood, with Jurkat cell RNA spiked in. Subset noted: FACS-sorted CD8+CD4-CCR7+CD45RA+ naive T cells. The receptor was derived from a human donor in good health. Some libraries in this study had Jurkat cell RNA spiked in.

In nucleotides, the CDR3 is TGCGCCAGCAGCCAAAATCGATTGGCTAGCGGGGGAGAGCAGTACTTC. Protein product: CASSQNRLASGGEQYF. The V and J genes are TRBV4-3 and TRBJ2-7; 10 bases are shared with TRBD2. The V segment lost 2 bases and the J segment 7 bases; nucleotides outside the gene matches: 11. The germline V gene has CDR1 LGHNA and CDR2 YSLEER. This CDR3 comprises 16 residues.